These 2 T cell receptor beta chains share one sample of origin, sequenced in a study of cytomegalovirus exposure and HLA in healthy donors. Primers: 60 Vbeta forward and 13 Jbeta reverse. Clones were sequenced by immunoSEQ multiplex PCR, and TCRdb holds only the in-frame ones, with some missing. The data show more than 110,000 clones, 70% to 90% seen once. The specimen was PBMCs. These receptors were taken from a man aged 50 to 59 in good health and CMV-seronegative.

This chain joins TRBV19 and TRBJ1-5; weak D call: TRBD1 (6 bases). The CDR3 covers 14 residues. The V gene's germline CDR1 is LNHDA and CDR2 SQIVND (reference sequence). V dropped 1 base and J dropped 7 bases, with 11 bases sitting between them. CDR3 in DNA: TGTGCCAGTAGTATAGCGTCAGGGGCGCAGCCCCAGCATTTT. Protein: CASSIASGAQPQHF.

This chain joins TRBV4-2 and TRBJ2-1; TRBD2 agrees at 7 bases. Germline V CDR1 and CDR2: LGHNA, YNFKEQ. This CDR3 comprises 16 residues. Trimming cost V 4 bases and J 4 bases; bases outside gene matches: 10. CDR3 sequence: CASSPRGGGQYNEQFF. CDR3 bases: TGTGCCAGCAGCCCCCGCGGGGGAGGCCAATACAATGAGCAGTTCTTC.